A single TCR beta chain is shown here with its context. Its antigen is currently unknown. A junction boundary mismatches the germline segment, possibly from a read error. Nominal health characterized the donors when sampled, though unrecorded immune exposures were likely. 60 Vbeta and 13 Jbeta primers were used in PCR. Sequencing was performed with immunoSEQ multiplex PCR; in TCRdb, only in-frame clones are kept and a portion is missing. The sample table includes 85,000 to 110,000 clones. Looked up from germline, CDR1 is LNHDA and CDR2 is SQIVND (reference sequence). The CDR3 covers 14 residues. These data belong to a study of cytomegalovirus exposure and HLA in healthy donors. Study-level background: Genetic ancestry analysis placed around 76% of the 350 to 500 donors that were genotyped in the Caucasian-associated cluster. Study results and limitations: Reportedly, a later analysis found an Asian-associated ancestry cluster had fewer N-insertions than the roughly 700-donor mean. A later analysis reported that several of the most significant clusters appeared to be linked to common viral pathogens, among them Epstein-Barr virus.

The sample taken for sequencing was PBMCs. This receptor was identified in a man in his forties or fifties in good health and CMV-seronegative. V gene TRBV19 combines with J gene TRBJ2-7, with D perhaps TRBD2 (6 bases). This CDR3 is CTSSTPVGRYEQYF. CDR3 bases: TGTACCAGTAGTACCCCAGTGGGGAGGTACGAGCAGTACTTC.